This is a list of T cell receptor beta chains from one sample in a study of stem cell transplantation in POMP-related autoinflammatory disease. Some clones are missing from TCRdb's copy, which holds only in-frame ones; the method was immunoSEQ multiplex PCR. The sample yields some 11,000 clones, more than 75% seen once. Sequencing was performed on CD8+ T cells from PBMCs, taken before stem cell transplantation. The receptors stem from a human donor with POMP-related autoinflammation and immune dysregulation (PRAID). CDR3s include the opening cysteine and the closing phenylalanine or tryptophan. The D gene is left open where the match is weak. A clone size is listed for some rows: how often the clone was seen (once, few, many), or a class if it is expanded.

j_call | v_call | clone_size | d_call | cdr3_nt | cdr3_aa
TRBJ2-2 | TRBV9 | . | TRBD2 | TGTGCCAGCAGCGTAGCTGGGGGGGTTACCGGGGAGCTGTTTTTT | CASSVAGGVTGELFF
TRBJ1-2 | TRBV30 | . | . | TGTGCCTGGAGTCCGGACAGAAATGGCTACACCTTC | CAWSPDRNGYTF
TRBJ2-5 | TRBV5-1 | . | . | TGCGCCAGCAGGAAAGGGGGACGGGTAGTCCAAGAGACCCAGTACTTC | CASRKGGRVVQETQYF
TRBJ2-7 | TRBV23-1 | . | . | TGCGCCAGCAGTCAACCTACACAACCTTCCTACGAGCAGTACTTC | CASSQPTQPSYEQYF
TRBJ2-7 | TRBV6-5 | . | . | TGTGCCAGCAGCCCCCGGACTCTCCACTACGAGCAGTACTTC | CASSPRTLHYEQYF
TRBJ2-4 | TRBV25-1 | . | . | TGTGCCAGCAGTGAAAGCGGGCTAGCTACCAAAAACATTCAGTACTTC | CASSESGLATKNIQYF
TRBJ1-5 | TRBV19 | few | . | TGTGCCAGTAGTATAGTCGGCCAGCCCCAGCATTTT | CASSIVGQPQHF
TRBJ2-7 | TRBV7-9 | . | . | TGTGCCAGCAGCCCAGGGACCAACGAGCAGTACTTC | CASSPGTNEQYF
TRBJ2-1 | TRBV10-2 | . | . | TGCGCCACCGCTAGCCGAAACTACAATGAGCAGTTCTTC | CATASRNYNEQFF
TRBJ2-3 | TRBV18 | . | TRBD2 | TGTGCCAGCTCCCCGCCGGGACTAGCAATAGATACGCAGTATTTT | CASSPPGLAIDTQYF
TRBJ2-1 | TRBV27 | . | . | TGTGCCAGCAGTTTCGGAGCGGAGTACAATGAGCAGTTCTTC | CASSFGAEYNEQFF
TRBJ1-1 | TRBV6-5 | . | . | TGTGCCAGCAGTTACTCGGGGGGGGAGAACACTGAAGCTTTCTTT | CASSYSGGENTEAFF
TRBJ2-1 | TRBV27 | . | . | TGTGCCAGCAGTTTAGCAGGGGAGAACTACAATGAGCAGTTCTTC | CASSLAGENYNEQFF
TRBJ2-7 | TRBV5-8 | . | . | TGTGCCAGCAGCCTTCTGAGGGGGGGGCAAAGGTACGAGCAGTACTTC | CASSLLRGGQRYEQYF
TRBJ1-2 | TRBV29-1 | . | . | TGCAGCGTTTTCGAGTTGGCGAGGGATGGCTACACCTTC | CSVFELARDGYTF
TRBJ1-1 | TRBV9 | . | . | TGTGCCAGCAGCGTAAGGGAGGGGGTAGGAGCTTTCTTT | CASSVREGVGAFF
TRBJ1-1 | TRBV30 | . | . | TGTGCCTGGGTACAGGTCACTGAAGCTTTCTTT | CAWVQVTEAFF
TRBJ2-5 | TRBV7-8 | . | . | TGTGCCAGCAGCTTACTGCTACGATTGAACCAAGAGACCCAGTACTTC | CASSLLLRLNQETQYF
TRBJ2-1 | TRBV15 | . | . | TGTGCCACCAGCAGAGGAGAGGTCGACGAGCAGTTCTTC | CATSRGEVDEQFF
TRBJ2-7 | TRBV6-5 | . | TRBD2 | TGTGCCAGCAGCCGCGGGGGGTCTAAAGCCTACGAGCAGTACTTC | CASSRGGSKAYEQYF
TRBJ2-1 | TRBV7-9 | . | TRBD2 | TGTGCCAGCAGCTTAGGCGTACGCGGGAGCGTTCCCTCCTACAATGAGCAGTTCTTC | CASSLGVRGSVPSYNEQFF
TRBJ2-3 | TRBV7-2 | . | . | TGTGCCAGCAGCTTAAAAAGTCCCACAGATACGCAGTATTTT | CASSLKSPTDTQYF
TRBJ2-3 | TRBV2 | once | . | TGTGCCAGCAGTGAAGTGGTACTCAGCACAGATACGCAGTATTTT | CASSEVVLSTDTQYF
TRBJ2-3 | TRBV5-6 | . | TRBD2 | TGTGCCAGCAGCTTGGCCGTACTAGCGGGTAACACAGATACGCAGTATTTT | CASSLAVLAGNTDTQYF
TRBJ1-1 | TRBV5-8 | . | TRBD1 | TGTGCCAGCAGTCCAGGGGGCCACACTGAAGCTTTCTTT | CASSPGGHTEAFF
TRBJ1-4 | TRBV5-1 | once | . | TGCGCCAGCAGCTTGCAGGGTTGGGAAAAACTGTTTTTT | CASSLQGWEKLFF
TRBJ2-7 | TRBV30 | . | TRBD2 | TGTGCCTGGAGTATGGGCGGGGGGGCCTACGAGCAGTACTTC | CAWSMGGGAYEQYF
TRBJ1-5 | TRBV13 | once | TRBD1 | TGTGCCAGCAGCCGAGGGCAGGGGGCGGGTCAGCCCCAGCATTTT | CASSRGQGAGQPQHF
TRBJ2-1 | TRBV4-1 | . | . | TGCGCCAGCAGCCAAGATACCCTGGGAGGCTACAATGAGCAGTTCTTC | CASSQDTLGGYNEQFF
TRBJ1-6 | TRBV23-1 | . | TRBD1 | TGCGCCAGCAGTCACCTCCGGGACAGGGGTGGTTCACCCCTCCACTTT | CASSHLRDRGGSPLHF
TRBJ2-7 | TRBV6-5 | . | . | TGTGCCAGCAGTTCCGGATGGGGGGGCGTCTACGAGCAGTACTTC | CASSSGWGGVYEQYF
TRBJ2-7 | TRBV6-6 | . | . | TGTGCCAGCAGTTACTCGGACGCTGGCGGAGAGCAGTACTTC | CASSYSDAGGEQYF
TRBJ2-3 | TRBV9 | . | . | TGTGCCAGCAGCGGGGGCGCCAGCACAGATACGCAGTATTTT | CASSGGASTDTQYF
TRBJ1-2 | TRBV27 | . | TRBD1 | TGTGCCAGCAGTTCCTACCGGGACAGCAACTATGGCTACACCTTC | CASSSYRDSNYGYTF
TRBJ1-1 | TRBV11-2 | . | . | TGTGCCAGCAGCTTCCCCATTCCAGGGCACACTGAAGCTTTCTTT | CASSFPIPGHTEAFF
TRBJ1-3 | TRBV15 | . | TRBD1 | TGTGCCACCAGCAGAGATAAGCAGGGACAGTCCCAAGGCACCATATATTTT | CATSRDKQGQSQGTIYF
TRBJ2-7 | TRBV28 | . | . | TGTGCCAGCAGTTTTAGTAGCGGCTCCTACGAGCAGTACTTC | CASSFSSGSYEQYF
TRBJ1-5 | TRBV4-2 | medium-sized | . | TGTGCCAGCAGCCCTGGCAGGGGTGGTCAGCCCCAGCATTTT | CASSPGRGGQPQHF
TRBJ2-5 | TRBV2 | . | TRBD2 | TGTGCCAGCAGTGACGCGACTAGCGGGGTGAACCAAGAGACCCAGTACTTC | CASSDATSGVNQETQYF
TRBJ2-5 | TRBV4-1 | . | TRBD2 | TGCGCCAGCAGCCAAGCGGTACTAGCGGGGGGGCTAGTGACCCAGTACTTC | CASSQAVLAGGLVTQYF
TRBJ2-7 | TRBV28 | . | . | TGTGCCAGCAGTCCGTTACAGGAAACCTACGAGCAGTACTTC | CASSPLQETYEQYF
TRBJ2-7 | TRBV5-1 | . | TRBD1 | TGCGCCAGCAGCCAGGGACAGGGCCTTGTGTACGAGCAGTACTTC | CASSQGQGLVYEQYF
TRBJ1-6 | TRBV28 | . | TRBD1 | TGTGCCAGCAGTTTATCGGGGATCGGACAGGGCGGGTCACCCCTCCACTTT | CASSLSGIGQGGSPLHF
TRBJ1-5 | TRBV19 | once | . | TGTGCCAGTAGTATAGTCCAGGGGCGGCCGCCCCAGCATTTT | CASSIVQGRPPQHF
TRBJ1-1 | TRBV5-5 | . | . | TGTGCCAGCAGCTCAGCAGAGGAGGGGTGGGATGAAGCTTTCTTT | CASSSAEEGWDEAFF
TRBJ2-3 | TRBV7-2 | . | TRBD2 | TGTGCCAGCAGCAATACCCGGGGGGGGTGGAGCACAGATACGCAGTATTTT | CASSNTRGGWSTDTQYF
TRBJ2-5 | TRBV5-5 | . | TRBD2 | TGTGCCAGCAGCTTGGAACTCGCGGGGGGGCAAGAGACCCAGTACTTC | CASSLELAGGQETQYF
TRBJ2-1 | TRBV9 | . | . | TGTGCCAGCAGCCCCCGGTATAGCGCCTCCTACAATGAGCAGTTCTTC | CASSPRYSASYNEQFF
TRBJ1-2 | TRBV7-9 | . | . | TGTGCCAGCAGCCTACCCCGGGTGACCTATGGCTACACCTTC | CASSLPRVTYGYTF
TRBJ2-7 | TRBV28 | . | TRBD1 | TGTGCCAGCACTACCCAGGGACAGGTACATGGCGACGAGCAGTACTTC | CASTTQGQVHGDEQYF
TRBJ1-5 | TRBV13 | . | . | TGTGCCAGCAGCTTGGGCAATCAGCCCCAGCATTTT | CASSLGNQPQHF
TRBJ2-7 | TRBV5-8 | . | . | TGTGCCAGCAGCTTTGTGACAATCGAGCAGTACTTC | CASSFVTIEQYF
TRBJ2-1 | TRBV19 | once | . | TGTGCCAGTAGTATGGAAGAGGTTAGCTCCTACAATGAGCAGTTCTTC | CASSMEEVSSYNEQFF
TRBJ1-2 | TRBV9 | . | . | TGTGCCAGCAGCGCCGGAATCGGTAACTATGGCTACACCTTC | CASSAGIGNYGYTF
TRBJ1-2 | TRBV27 | . | . | TGTGCCAGCAGTTTATCGATCAGAGGGAATGGCTACACCTTC | CASSLSIRGNGYTF
TRBJ2-7 | TRBV5-1 | . | . | TGCGCCAGCAGCGACAGACTAGGGCACGAGCAGTACTTC | CASSDRLGHEQYF
TRBJ2-1 | TRBV19 | . | TRBD2 | TGTGCCAGTAGTACTTTCTCCGGGACTAGCGGGCGTAATGAGCAGTTCTTC | CASSTFSGTSGRNEQFF